Sequencing of this TCR beta chain was carried out in a study of blood T cells in healthy people across ages. With respect to this clonotype: As yet, its antigen is unknown.

Using a J-beta primer mix together with a sample-barcoded 5' primer, a second PCR was run for about 6 to 11 cycles. MiXCR, applied by TCRdb to the 5' RACE reads, yields one record per CDR3 protein. Seen here are about 1,600,000 distinct CDR3 sequences, 42% observed once, and the top ten hold under 8%. Study-wide findings and caveats: Unknown CMV status may confound age-related changes in expanded clones. From one million sequenced T cells, diversity estimates were lower bounds. The study could not conclusively compare naive and antigen-experienced cells, given its unsorted PBMCs.

Germline CDR1 reads LGHDT; CDR2 reads YNNKEL (reference sequence). There are 15 residues in the CDR3. V shed 4 bases, J shed 2 bases, and the junction held 6 bases outside the gene matches. The donors, healthy Caucasians from Russia, were aged 6 to 90. Sequencing was done on a sample of blood. This chain connects TRBV3-1 to TRBJ2-3; 7 positions agree with TRBD2. This sequence originates from a woman younger than 35 in good health. The CDR3 sequence is CASSRSLALTDTQYF. The CDR3 DNA follows: TGTGCCAGCAGCCGCTCACTAGCGCTCACAGATACGCAGTATTTT.